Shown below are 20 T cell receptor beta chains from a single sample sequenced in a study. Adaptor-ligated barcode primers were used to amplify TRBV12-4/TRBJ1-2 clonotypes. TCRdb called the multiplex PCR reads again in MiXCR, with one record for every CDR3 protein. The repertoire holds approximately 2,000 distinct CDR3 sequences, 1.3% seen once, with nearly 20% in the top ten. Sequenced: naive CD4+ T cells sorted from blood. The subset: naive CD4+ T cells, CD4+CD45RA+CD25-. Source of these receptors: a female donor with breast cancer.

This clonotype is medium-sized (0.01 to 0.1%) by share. The CDR3 loop is CASSRTSPGYGYTF. Here the CDR3 DNA reads TGTGCCAGCAGTCGGACGAGCCCGGGATATGGCTACACCTTC. This sequence joins TRBV12-3 or TRBV12-4 and TRBJ1-2, with D unresolved. The CDR3 loop spans 14 amino acids. Trimming took off 5 bases at V and 5 bases at J, with 15 bases between the two ends.

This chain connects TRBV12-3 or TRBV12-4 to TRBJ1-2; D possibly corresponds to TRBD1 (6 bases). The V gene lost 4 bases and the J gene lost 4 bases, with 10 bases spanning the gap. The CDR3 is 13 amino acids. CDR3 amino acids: CASSSTGGYGYTF. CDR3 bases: TGTGCCAGCAGTTCGACAGGAGGCTATGGCTACACCTTC.

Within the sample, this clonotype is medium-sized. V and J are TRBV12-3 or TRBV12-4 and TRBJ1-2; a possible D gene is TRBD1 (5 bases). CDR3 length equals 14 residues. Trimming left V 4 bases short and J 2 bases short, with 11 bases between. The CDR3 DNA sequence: TGTGCCAGCAGTTCCCAAGGGGCCAACTATGGCTACACCTTC. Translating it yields CASSSQGANYGYTF.

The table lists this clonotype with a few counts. As DNA, the CDR3 is TGTGCCAGCAGTCTGGCCGGGACAGGGAACTATGGCTACACCTTC. It is translated as CASSLAGTGNYGYTF. The rearrangement uses TRBV12-3 or TRBV12-4 and TRBJ1-2; 9 bases fit TRBD1. There are 15 residues in the CDR3. Trimming took 5 bases from V and 2 from J; bases not matched to a gene: 6.

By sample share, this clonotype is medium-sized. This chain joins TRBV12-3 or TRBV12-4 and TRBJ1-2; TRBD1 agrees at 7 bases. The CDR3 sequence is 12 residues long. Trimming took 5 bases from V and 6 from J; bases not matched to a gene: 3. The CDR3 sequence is CASSDRAHGYTF. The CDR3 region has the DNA TGTGCCAGCAGTGACAGGGCCCATGGCTACACCTTC.

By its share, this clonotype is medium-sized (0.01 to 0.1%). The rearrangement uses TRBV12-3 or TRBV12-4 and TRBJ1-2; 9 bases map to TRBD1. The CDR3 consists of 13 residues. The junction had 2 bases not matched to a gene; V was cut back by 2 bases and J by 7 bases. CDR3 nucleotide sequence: TGTGCCAGCAGTTTATGGGACAGGGTTGGCTACACCTTC. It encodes CASSLWDRVGYTF.

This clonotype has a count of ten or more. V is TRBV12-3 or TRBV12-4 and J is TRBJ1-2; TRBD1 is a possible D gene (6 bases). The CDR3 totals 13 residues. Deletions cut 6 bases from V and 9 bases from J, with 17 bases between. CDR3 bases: TGTGCCAGCAGCATGGGACACGGAAGTCGCTACACCTTC. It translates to CASSMGHGSRYTF.

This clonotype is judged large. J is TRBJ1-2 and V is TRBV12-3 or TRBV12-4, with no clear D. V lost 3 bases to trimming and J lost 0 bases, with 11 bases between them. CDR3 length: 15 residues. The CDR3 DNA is TGTGCCAGCAGTTTGACCCGGGCCACTAACTATGGCTACACCTTC. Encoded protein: CASSLTRATNYGYTF.

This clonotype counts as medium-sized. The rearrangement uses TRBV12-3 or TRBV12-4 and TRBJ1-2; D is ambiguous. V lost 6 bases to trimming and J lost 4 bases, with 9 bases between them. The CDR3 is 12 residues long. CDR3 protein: CASSRASYGYTF. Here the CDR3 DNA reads TGTGCCAGCAGCCGGGCCAGCTATGGCTACACCTTC.

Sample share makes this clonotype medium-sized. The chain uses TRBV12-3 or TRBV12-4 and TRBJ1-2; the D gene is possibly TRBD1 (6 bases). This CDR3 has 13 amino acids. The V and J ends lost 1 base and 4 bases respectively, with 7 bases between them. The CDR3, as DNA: TGTGCCAGCAGTTTAGACAGGGTCTATGGCTACACCTTC. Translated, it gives CASSLDRVYGYTF.

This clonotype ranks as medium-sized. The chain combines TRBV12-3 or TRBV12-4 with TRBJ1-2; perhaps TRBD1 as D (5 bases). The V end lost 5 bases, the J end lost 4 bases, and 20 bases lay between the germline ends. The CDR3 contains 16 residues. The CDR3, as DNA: TGTGCCAGCAGTAACACCGGGACTCAGGACCGCTATGGCTACACCTTC. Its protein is CASSNTGTQDRYGYTF.

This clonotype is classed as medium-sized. In DNA, the CDR3 is TGTGCCAGCAGCTCACAGTCCTCCTATGGCTACACCTTC. Translating gives CASSSQSSYGYTF. The V gene is TRBV12-3 or TRBV12-4, the J gene TRBJ1-2; no firm D call. This CDR3 region has 13 residues. Trimming stripped 6 bases from V and 4 bases from J, with 12 bases between.

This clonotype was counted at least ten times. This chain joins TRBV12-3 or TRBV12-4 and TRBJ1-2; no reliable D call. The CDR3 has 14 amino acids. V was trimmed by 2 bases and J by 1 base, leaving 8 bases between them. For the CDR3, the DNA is TGTGCCAGCAGTTTATTCGCCAGTAACTATGGCTACACCTTC. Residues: CASSLFASNYGYTF.

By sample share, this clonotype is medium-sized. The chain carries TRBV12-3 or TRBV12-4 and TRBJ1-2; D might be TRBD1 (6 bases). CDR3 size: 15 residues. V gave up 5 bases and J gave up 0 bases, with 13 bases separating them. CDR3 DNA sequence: TGTGCCAGCAGTCTACAGGGACTAGCTAACTATGGCTACACCTTC. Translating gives CASSLQGLANYGYTF.

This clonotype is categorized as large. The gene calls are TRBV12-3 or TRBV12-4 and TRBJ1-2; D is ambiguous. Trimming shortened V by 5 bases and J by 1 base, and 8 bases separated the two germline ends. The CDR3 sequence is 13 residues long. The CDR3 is CASSPTGNYGYTF. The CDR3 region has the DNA TGTGCCAGCAGTCCCACGGGTAACTATGGCTACACCTTC.

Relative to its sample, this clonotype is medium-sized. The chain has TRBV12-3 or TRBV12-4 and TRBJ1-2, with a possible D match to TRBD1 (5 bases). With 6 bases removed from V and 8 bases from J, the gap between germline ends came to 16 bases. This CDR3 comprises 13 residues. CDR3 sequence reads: CASSHGTGIGYTF. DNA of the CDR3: TGTGCCAGCAGCCACGGGACGGGGATCGGCTACACCTTC.

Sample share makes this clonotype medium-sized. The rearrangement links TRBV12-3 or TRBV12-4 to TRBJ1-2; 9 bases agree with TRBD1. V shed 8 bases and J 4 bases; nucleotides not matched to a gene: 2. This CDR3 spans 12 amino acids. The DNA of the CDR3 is TGTGCCAGCGGGACAGGGATCTATGGCTACACCTTC. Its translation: CASGTGIYGYTF.

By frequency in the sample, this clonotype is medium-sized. CDR3: CASSLTLGQVGYTF. Written as DNA, the CDR3 is TGTGCCAGCAGTTTAACACTGGGACAGGTCGGCTACACCTTC. V usage is TRBV12-3 or TRBV12-4 and J usage is TRBJ1-2, with TRBD1 identical over 8 bases. There are 14 residues in the CDR3. V lost 2 bases and J lost 8; bases outside the gene matches: 7.

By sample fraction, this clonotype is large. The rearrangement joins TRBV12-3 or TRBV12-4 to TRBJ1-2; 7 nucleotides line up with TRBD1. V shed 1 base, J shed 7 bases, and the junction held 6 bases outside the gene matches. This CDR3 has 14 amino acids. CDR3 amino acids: CASSLDGQVGGYTF. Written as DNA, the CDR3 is TGTGCCAGCAGTTTAGATGGACAGGTCGGTGGCTACACCTTC.

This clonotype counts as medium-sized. The CDR3 DNA is TGTGCCAGCAGGACCGGGACAGGGAACGGCTACACCTTC. This codes for CASRTGTGNGYTF. The V call is TRBV12-3 or TRBV12-4, the J call TRBJ1-2; TRBD1 matches 9 bases. V was pared by 6 bases and J by 8 bases, with 7 bases of the junction left unmatched. There are 13 residues in the CDR3.